This paragraph covers one T cell receptor (beta chain) sequence. This clone has a count of ten or more. Its cognate antigen has yet to be identified. Per-base quality was not reported, and no clone a single base away is much larger than it. Different DNA sequences within this sample yield the same CDR3. This sample was taken from a study of shared clonotypes between healthy human individuals (dated by TCRdb to the early 2020s). As for the study more broadly: A couple of women and a few men aged 18 to 49 years were included in the cohort. For each donor, three plates each were used for CD4 naive and CD4 memory, two plates were used for CD8 naive, and one plate was used for CD8 memory. To estimate repertoire size and how much clonotypes are shared between individuals, the study performed deep sequencing of blood TCR repertoires from a few healthy adults. Different laboratories and diverse techniques were used to prepare libraries and sequence TCR repertoires, to increase sequencing depth and limit assay-specific biases. Per donor, leukapheresis produced somewhere between about 0.9 and 9 billion PBMCs.

The paper's findings and limits, for the study overall: Sampling was restricted to blood, and TCR repertoires in tissue are likely to differ from TCR repertoires in blood. When four donors were compared, the shared fraction of clonotypes was roughly 4.8% for naive CD4, 3.5% for naive CD8, 2.3% for memory CD4, and less than 0.45% for memory CD8. Even with the large sequencing depth, rarefaction of the sorted-subset datasets indicated that sequencing was incomplete. Pairwise subsampling led to the expectation that sequencing depth would affect the degree of clonotype sharing among donors. Estimated clonotype richness was generally larger for naive than for memory subsets. Because the study included only a small number of donors, the genetic and exposure-history diversity represented was limited. Clonotypes shared by all four sorted-subset donors showed higher generation probabilities than non-shared clonotypes.

CDR1 and CDR2 were assigned from the germline V gene (reference sequence) as MNHNY and SVGAGI. Trimming at the junction amounts to 2 bases on V and 0 bases on J, and the germline ends lie 7 bases apart. The CDR3 goes from the cysteine to the phenylalanine over 14 residues. Kept here is only the CDR3 DNA, which spans 42 bases and is read in frame from base 1. Donors were healthy HIV-negative adults with no recently reported acute infections or vaccinations. Only Caucasian adults living in Nashville, Tennessee, USA were represented among the donors. CD4+ T cells were enriched by magnetic negative selection; naive cells were then positively selected on CD45RA, and the negative fraction formed the memory subset. After blood collection by leukapheresis, PBMCs were isolated using Ficoll-Histopaque density gradient centrifugation and then cryopreserved in the vapor phase of liquid nitrogen. Purity and quantity of every magnetically sorted T cell population were checked by analytical flow cytometry. Genomic DNA was isolated from each sorted fraction and quantified by UV absorbance on a Nanodrop 2000c.

Using the deep immunoSEQ assay, multiplex PCR amplified TCR CDR3 regions from genomic DNA. Extracted genomic DNA from each cell subset was distributed evenly across all wells of several immunoSEQ 96-well plates, and each plate was treated as a replicate. Each replicate PCR for sorted subsets received about 200 ng genomic DNA, equal to tens of thousands of T cell genomes. Purified libraries were measured with a Qubit 3.0 fluorometer, size-checked on a Bioanalyzer 2100, and measured again with the KAPA Library Quantification kit. Every immunoSEQ 96-well plate was sequenced on a separate single-read 150-cycle Illumina NextSeq 550 flow cell. The study's processing was this. Because only junctional sequences without quality scores were contained in the immunoSEQ output, filtering matching that applied to full-length reads could not be performed. Sequences were annotated with PyIR, a Python wrapper for IgBLAST v1.9, and V/J genes and CDR3 were assigned using IMGT germline references. Any read was removed if the V/J assignment was weak (E-value above 1e-6), the CDR3 was missing, or the read contained stop codons, out-of-frame junctions, or ambiguous translated residues. A V3J clonotype was defined by an identical inferred V gene, J gene, and CDR3 amino acid sequence. Percentage overlap between repertoires was calculated by dividing the number of shared unique clonotypes by the size of the smaller repertoire. RTK rarefaction, the Chao1 estimator, and Recon v2.1 estimates of unobserved clonotypes were used to assess repertoire richness. Generation probabilities for all TCRbeta clonotypes obtained by the gDNA method from a handful of donors were computed using OLGA. TCRdb took this table from immuneACCESS and kept in-frame rearrangements with V and J called. Such tables lack part of the clones; where checked against another copy, unresolved V genes explain under half of the gap, and the rest is unexplained. V and J calls and clone size come straight from that table; D and trimming were deduced from the DNA. Within this sample are over 2 million clones, with 95% of them counted one time only. Approximately 0.13% of the sample comes from the top ten.

This TCR came from a man younger than 30 in good health. Source material: naive CD4+ T cells sorted from blood. The cell subset or site label on this specimen signifies: CD45RA+ positively selected. This receptor chain uses TRBV6-6 and TRBJ2-5, with TRBD1 as a weak D call on 6 bases. The CDR3 reads as follows: CASSYDRYQETQYF. The nucleotides read TGTGCCAGCAGTTACGACAGGTACCAAGAGACCCAGTACTTC.